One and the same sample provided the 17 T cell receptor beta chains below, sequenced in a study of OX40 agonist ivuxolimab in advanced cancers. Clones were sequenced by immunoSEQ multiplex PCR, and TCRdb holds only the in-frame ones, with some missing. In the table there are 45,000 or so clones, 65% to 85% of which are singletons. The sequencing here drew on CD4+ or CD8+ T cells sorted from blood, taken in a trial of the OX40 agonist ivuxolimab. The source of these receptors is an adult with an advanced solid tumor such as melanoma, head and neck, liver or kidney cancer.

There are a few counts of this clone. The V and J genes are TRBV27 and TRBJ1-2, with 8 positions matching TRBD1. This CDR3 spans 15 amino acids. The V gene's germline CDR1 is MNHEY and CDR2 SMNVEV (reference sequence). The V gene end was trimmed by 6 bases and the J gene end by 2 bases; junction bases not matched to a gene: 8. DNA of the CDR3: TGTGCCAGCAGGCAATCCAGGGGGCGCAACTATGGCTACACCTTC. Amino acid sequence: CASRQSRGRNYGYTF.

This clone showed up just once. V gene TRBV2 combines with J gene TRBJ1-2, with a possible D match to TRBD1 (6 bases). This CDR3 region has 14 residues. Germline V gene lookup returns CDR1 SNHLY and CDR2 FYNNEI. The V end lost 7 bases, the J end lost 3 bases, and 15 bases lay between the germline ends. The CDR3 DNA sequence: TGTGCCAGCATAGAGGGGGGGCTCGACTATGGCTACACCTTC. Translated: CASIEGGLDYGYTF. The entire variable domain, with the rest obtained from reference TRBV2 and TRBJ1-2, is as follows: EPEVTQTPSHQVTQMGQEVILRCVPISNHLYFYWYRQILGQKVEFLVSFYNNEISEKSEIFDDQFSVERPDGSNFTLKIRSTKLEDSAMYFCASIEGGLDYGYTFGSGTRLTVV.

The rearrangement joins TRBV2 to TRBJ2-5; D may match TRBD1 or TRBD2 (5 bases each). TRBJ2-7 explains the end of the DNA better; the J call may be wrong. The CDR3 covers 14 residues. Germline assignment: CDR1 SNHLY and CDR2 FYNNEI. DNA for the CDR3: TGTGCCAGCAGTGCGGCCCGGGACGCTCCCGAGCAGTACTTC. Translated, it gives CASSAARDAPEQYF.

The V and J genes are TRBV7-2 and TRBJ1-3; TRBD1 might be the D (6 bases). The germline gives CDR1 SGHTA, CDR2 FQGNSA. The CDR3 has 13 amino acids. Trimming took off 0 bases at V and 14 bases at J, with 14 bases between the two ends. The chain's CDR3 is CASSLAGDTLLYF. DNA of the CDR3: TGTGCCAGCAGCTTAGCGGGGGACACTCTCCTATATTTT.

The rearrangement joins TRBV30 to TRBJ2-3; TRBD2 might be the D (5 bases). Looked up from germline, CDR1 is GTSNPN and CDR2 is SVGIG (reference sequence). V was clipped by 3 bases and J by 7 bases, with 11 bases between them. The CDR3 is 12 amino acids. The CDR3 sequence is CAWSAGLYTQYF. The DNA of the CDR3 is TGTGCCTGGAGCGCTGGACTTTATACGCAGTATTTT.

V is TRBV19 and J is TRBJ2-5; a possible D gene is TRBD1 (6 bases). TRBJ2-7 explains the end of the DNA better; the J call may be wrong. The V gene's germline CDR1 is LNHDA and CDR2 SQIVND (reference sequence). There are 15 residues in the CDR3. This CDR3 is CASSMGAGISYEQYF. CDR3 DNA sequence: TGTGCCAGTAGTATGGGGGCAGGGATCTCCTACGAGCAGTACTTC.

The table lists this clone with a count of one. The chain's CDR3 is CASSFFGGSPYF. The CDR3 DNA reads as TGTGCCAGCAGCTTTTTTGGGGGGAGCCCATATTTT. V gene TRBV7-2 combines with J gene TRBJ1-3; tentatively, D is TRBD1 (5 bases). The CDR3 loop spans 12 amino acids. Trimming removed 3 bases at V and 15 bases at J, with 15 bases between. CDR1 is SGHTA and CDR2 is FQGNSA in the germline V gene.

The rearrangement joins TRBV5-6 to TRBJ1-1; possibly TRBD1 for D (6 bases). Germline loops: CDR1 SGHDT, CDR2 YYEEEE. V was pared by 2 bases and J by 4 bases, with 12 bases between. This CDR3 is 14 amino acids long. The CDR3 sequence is CASSFGGRVTEAFF. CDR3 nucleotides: TGTGCCAGCAGCTTCGGGGGGCGGGTCACTGAAGCTTTCTTT. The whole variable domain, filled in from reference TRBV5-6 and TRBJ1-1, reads DAGVTQSPTHLIKTRGQQVTLRCSPKSGHDTVSWYQQALGQGPQFIFQYYEEEERQRGNFPDRFSGHQFPNYSSELNVNALLLGDSALYLCASSFGGRVTEAFFGQGTRLTVV.

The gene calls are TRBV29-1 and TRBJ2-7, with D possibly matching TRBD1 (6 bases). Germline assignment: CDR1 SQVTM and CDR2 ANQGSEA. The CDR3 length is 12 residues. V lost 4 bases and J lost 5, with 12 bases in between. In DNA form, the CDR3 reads TGCAGCGTTGCCCCAGGGGCAAACGAGCAGTACTTC. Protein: CSVAPGANEQYF.

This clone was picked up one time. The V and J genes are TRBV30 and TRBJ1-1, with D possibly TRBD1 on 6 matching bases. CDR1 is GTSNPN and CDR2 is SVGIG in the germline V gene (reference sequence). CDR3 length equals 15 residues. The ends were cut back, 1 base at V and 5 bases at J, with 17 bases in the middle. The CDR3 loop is CAWSELGRGRTEAFF. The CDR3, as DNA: TGTGCCTGGAGTGAGTTGGGCAGGGGACGAACTGAAGCTTTCTTT.

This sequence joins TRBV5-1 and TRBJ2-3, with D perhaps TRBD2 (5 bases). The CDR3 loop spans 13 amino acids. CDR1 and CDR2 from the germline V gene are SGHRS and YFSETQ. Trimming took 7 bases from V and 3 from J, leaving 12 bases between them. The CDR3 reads CASDPGDTDTQYF. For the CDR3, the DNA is TGCGCCAGCGATCCCGGGGATACAGATACGCAGTATTTT.

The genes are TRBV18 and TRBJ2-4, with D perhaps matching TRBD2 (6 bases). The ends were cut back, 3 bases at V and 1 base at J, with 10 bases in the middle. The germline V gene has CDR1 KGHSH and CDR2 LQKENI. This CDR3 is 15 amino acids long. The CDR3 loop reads CASSPAGFAKNIQYF. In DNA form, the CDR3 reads TGTGCCAGCTCACCGGCGGGGTTCGCCAAAAACATTCAGTACTTC.

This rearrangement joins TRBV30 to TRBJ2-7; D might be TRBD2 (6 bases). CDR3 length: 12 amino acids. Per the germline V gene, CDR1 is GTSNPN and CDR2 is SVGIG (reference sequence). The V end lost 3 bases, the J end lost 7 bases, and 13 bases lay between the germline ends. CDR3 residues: CAWSPVAGEQYF. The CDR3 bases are TGTGCCTGGAGCCCGGTGGCGGGGGAGCAGTACTTC.

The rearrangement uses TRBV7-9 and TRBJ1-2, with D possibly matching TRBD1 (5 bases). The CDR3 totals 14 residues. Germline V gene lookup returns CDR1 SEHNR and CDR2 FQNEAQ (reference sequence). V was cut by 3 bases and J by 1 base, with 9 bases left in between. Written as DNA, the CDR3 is TGTGCCAGCAGCTTGGGGGTTCATAACTATGGCTACACCTTC. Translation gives CASSLGVHNYGYTF.

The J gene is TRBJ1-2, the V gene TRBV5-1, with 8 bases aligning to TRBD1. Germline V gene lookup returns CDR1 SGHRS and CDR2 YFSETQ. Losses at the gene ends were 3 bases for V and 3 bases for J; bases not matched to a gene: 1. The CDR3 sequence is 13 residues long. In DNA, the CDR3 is TGCGCCAGCAGCTCGGACAGGGACTATGGCTACACCTTC. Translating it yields CASSSDRDYGYTF.

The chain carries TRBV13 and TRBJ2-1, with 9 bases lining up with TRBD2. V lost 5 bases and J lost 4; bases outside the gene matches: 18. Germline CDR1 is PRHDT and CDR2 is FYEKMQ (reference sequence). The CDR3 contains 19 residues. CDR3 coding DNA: TGTGCCAGCAGCCCAAACGGAGGGCTTCTAGCGGGGCCATACAATGAGCAGTTCTTC. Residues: CASSPNGGLLAGPYNEQFF.

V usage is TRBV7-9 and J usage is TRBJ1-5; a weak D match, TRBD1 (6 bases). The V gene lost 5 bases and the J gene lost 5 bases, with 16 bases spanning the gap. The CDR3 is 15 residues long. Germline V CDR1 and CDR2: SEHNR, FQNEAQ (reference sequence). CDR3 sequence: CASSPWGGHDQPQHF. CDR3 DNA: TGTGCCAGCAGCCCCTGGGGGGGGCATGATCAGCCCCAGCATTTT.